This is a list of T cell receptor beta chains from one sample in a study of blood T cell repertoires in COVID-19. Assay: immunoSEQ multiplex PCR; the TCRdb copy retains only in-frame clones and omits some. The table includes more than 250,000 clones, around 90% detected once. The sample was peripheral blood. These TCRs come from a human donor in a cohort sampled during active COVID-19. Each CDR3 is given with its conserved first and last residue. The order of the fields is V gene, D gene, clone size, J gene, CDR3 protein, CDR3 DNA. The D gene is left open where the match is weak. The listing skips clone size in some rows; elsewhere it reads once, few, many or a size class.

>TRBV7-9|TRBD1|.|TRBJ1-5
CASSLPGTGLQHF
TGTGCCAGCAGCTTACCCGGGACAGGGCTCCAGCATTTT
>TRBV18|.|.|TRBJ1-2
CASSTQTEEYGYTF
TGTGCCAGCTCAACCCAGACGGAGGAGTATGGCTACACCTTC
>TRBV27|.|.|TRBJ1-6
CASSFSGDRESPLHF
TGTGCCAGCAGTTTTTCTGGGGATCGGGAATCACCCCTCCACTTT
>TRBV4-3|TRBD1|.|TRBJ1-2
CASSQDTAGTGGGYTF
TGCGCCAGCAGCCAAGATACCGCCGGGACAGGGGGCGGCTACACCTTC
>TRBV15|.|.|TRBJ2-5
CATSRVREETQYF
TGTGCCACCAGCAGAGTACGGGAAGAGACCCAGTACTTC
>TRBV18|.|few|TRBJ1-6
CASSPSEGPLHF
TGTGCCAGCTCACCCTCGGAGGGACCCCTCCACTTT
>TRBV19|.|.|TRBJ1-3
CASSRPDSSGNTIYF
TGTGCCAGTAGTCGACCGGACAGCTCTGGAAACACCATATATTTT
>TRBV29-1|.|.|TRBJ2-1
CSVEMTNEQFF
TGCAGCGTTGAGATGACTAATGAGCAGTTCTTC
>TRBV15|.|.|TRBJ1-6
CATSRPGHINSPLHF
TGTGCCACCAGCAGACCGGGACACATTAATTCACCCCTCCACTTT
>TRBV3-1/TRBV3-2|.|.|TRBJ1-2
CASSQDVNGGNYGYTF
TGTGCCAGCAGCCAAGATGTAAATGGGGGCAACTATGGCTACACCTTC
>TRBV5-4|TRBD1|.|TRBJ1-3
CASSPDRDPGNTIYF
TGTGCCAGCAGCCCCGACAGGGATCCTGGAAACACCATATATTTT
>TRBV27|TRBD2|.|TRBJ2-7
CASSLRLAGGYEQYF
TGTGCCAGCAGTCTACGACTAGCGGGAGGCTACGAGCAGTACTTC
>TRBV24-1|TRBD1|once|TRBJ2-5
CATSDRGTGGDETQYF
TGTGCCACCAGTGATAGGGGGACAGGGGGTGATGAGACCCAGTACTTC
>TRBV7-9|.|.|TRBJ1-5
CASQMGGNSNQPQHF
TGTGCCAGCCAAATGGGGGGGAATAGCAATCAGCCCCAGCATTTT
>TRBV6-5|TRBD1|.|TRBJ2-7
CASSTSGTGYNEQYF
TGTGCCAGCAGTACCTCCGGGACAGGGTATAACGAGCAGTACTTC
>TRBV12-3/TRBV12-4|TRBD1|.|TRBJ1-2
CASSTGGDGGYTF
TGTGCCAGCAGTACAGGGGGCGACGGTGGCTACACCTTC
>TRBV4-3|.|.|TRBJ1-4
CASSQAHRANEKLFF
TGCGCCAGCAGCCAAGCCCACAGAGCTAATGAAAAACTGTTTTTT
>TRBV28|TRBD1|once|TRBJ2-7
CASSSPGTGMHEQYF
TGTGCCAGCAGCTCCCCCGGGACAGGGATGCACGAGCAGTACTTC
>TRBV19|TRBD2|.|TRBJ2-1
CASRPTSGRAASSNEQFF
TGTGCCAGTAGGCCGACTAGCGGGAGGGCCGCGAGTTCTAATGAGCAGTTCTTC
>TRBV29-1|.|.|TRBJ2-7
CSVGRGYEQYF
TGCAGCGTTGGGAGGGGCTACGAGCAGTACTTC
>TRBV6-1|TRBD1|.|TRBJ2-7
CASRESGTGVPYEQYF
TGTGCCAGCAGAGAATCCGGGACAGGGGTCCCCTACGAGCAGTACTTC
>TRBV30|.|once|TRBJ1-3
CAWGRGNTIYF
TGTGCCTGGGGCCGGGGAAACACCATATATTTT
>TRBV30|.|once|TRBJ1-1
CAWSPRGNTEAFF
TGTGCCTGGAGTCCCCGGGGTAACACTGAAGCTTTCTTT
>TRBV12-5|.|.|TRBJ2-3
CASGPVFPPDTQYF
TGTGCTAGTGGCCCCGTCTTTCCTCCCGATACGCAGTATTTT
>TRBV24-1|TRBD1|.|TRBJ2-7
CATTAPGQGGIEQYF
TGTGCCACCACAGCACCGGGACAGGGAGGGATCGAGCAGTACTTC
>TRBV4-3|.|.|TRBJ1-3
CASSRIYSHSEGNTIYF
TGCGCCAGCAGCCGGATTTACAGTCACTCTGAGGGAAACACCATATATTTT